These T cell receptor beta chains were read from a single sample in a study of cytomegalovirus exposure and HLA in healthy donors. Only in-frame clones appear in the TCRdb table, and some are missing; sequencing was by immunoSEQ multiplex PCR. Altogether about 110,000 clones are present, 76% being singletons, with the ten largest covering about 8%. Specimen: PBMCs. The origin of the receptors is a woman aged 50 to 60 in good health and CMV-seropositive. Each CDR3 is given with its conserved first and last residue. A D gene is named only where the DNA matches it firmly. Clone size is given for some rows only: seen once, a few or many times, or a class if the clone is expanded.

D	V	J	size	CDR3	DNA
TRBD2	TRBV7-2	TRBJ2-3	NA	CASSLDSGGAGDTQYF	TGTGCCAGCAGCTTAGATAGCGGGGGGGCCGGAGATACGCAGTATTTT
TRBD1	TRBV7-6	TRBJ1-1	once	CASSALERQGARTEAFF	TGTGCCAGCAGCGCCCTAGAGAGACAGGGGGCGCGGACTGAAGCTTTCTTT
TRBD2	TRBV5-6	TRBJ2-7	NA	CATGRLAGEVSLEQYF	TGTGCCACTGGTAGACTAGCGGGGGAAGTAAGCCTCGAGCAGTACTTC
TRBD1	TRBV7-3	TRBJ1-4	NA	CASSLAFVGQGRATNEKLFF	TGTGCCAGCAGCTTAGCTTTTGTGGGACAGGGGCGTGCAACTAATGAAAAACTGTTTTTT
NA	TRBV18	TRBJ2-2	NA	CASSAGAAGTGELFF	TGTGCCAGCTCCGCAGGGGCTGCCGGCACCGGGGAGCTGTTTTTT
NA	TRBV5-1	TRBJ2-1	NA	CASSSDISYNEQFF	TGCGCCAGCAGCTCCGACATCTCCTACAATGAGCAGTTCTTC
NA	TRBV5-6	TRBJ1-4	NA	CASSLTTRPNEKLFF	TGTGCCAGCAGCTTGACTACGCGTCCTAATGAAAAACTGTTTTTT
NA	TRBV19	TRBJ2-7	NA	CASTPTGSSYEQYF	TGTGCCAGTACCCCGACAGGCAGCTCCTACGAGCAGTACTTC
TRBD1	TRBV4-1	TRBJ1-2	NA	CASSQVTGTYGYTF	TGCGCCAGCAGCCAGGTGACAGGGACCTATGGCTACACCTTC
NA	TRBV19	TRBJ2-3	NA	CASSIDLAITDTQYF	TGTGCCAGTAGTATAGATCTGGCCATAACAGATACGCAGTATTTT
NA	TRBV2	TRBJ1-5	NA	CASSAMSIVNQPQHF	TGTGCCAGCAGCGCGATGTCGATCGTTAACCAGCCCCAGCATTTT
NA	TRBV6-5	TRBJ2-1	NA	CASSTPRSNEQFF	TGTGCCAGCAGTACCCCCCGCAGCAATGAGCAGTTCTTC
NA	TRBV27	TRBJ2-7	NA	CASIHLYEQYF	TGTGCCAGCATCCATTTGTACGAGCAGTACTTC
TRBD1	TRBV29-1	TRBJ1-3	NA	CSVTGGPGNTIYF	TGCAGCGTCACAGGGGGCCCGGGTAACACCATATATTTT
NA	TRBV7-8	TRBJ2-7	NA	CASKGGQSSYEQYF	TGTGCCAGCAAGGGGGGACAGAGCTCCTACGAGCAGTACTTC
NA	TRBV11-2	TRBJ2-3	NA	CASTGGDTQYF	TGTGCCAGCACTGGGGGCGATACGCAGTATTTT
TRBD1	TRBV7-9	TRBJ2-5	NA	CASSFRGLKETQYF	TGTGCCAGCAGCTTCAGGGGGCTTAAGGAGACCCAGTACTTC
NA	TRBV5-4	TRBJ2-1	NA	CASSPPGVSGRNEQFF	TGTGCCAGCAGCCCCCCCGGCGTTAGCGGTCGCAATGAGCAGTTCTTC
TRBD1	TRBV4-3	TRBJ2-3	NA	CASSQWPGQGAAQYF	TGCGCCAGCAGCCAATGGCCGGGACAGGGGGCGGCGCAGTATTTT
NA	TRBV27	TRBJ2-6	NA	CASSSAGPLSGLTF	TGTGCCAGCAGTTCGGCGGGCCCTCTCTCAGGCCTGACTTTC
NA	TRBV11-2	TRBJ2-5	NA	CASSLDLGTQYF	TGTGCCAGCAGCCTCGACTTGGGGACCCAGTACTTC
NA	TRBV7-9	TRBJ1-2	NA	CSSSPRGQGNYGYTF	TGTTCCAGCAGCCCAAGGGGCCAGGGTAACTATGGCTACACCTTC
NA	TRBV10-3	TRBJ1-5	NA	CAISESIQQPQHF	TGTGCCATCAGTGAGTCGATTCAGCAGCCCCAGCATTTT
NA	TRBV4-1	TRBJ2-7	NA	CASSPMASSYEQYF	TGCGCCAGCAGCCCCATGGCTAGCTCCTACGAGCAGTACTTC
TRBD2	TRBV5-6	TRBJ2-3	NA	CASSLAGGAGTDTQYF	TGTGCCAGCAGCTTGGCCGGGGGGGCCGGGACAGATACGCAGTATTTT
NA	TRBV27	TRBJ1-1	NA	CASSLSQGRTEAFF	TGTGCCAGCAGCCTATCACAGGGCCGGACTGAAGCTTTCTTT